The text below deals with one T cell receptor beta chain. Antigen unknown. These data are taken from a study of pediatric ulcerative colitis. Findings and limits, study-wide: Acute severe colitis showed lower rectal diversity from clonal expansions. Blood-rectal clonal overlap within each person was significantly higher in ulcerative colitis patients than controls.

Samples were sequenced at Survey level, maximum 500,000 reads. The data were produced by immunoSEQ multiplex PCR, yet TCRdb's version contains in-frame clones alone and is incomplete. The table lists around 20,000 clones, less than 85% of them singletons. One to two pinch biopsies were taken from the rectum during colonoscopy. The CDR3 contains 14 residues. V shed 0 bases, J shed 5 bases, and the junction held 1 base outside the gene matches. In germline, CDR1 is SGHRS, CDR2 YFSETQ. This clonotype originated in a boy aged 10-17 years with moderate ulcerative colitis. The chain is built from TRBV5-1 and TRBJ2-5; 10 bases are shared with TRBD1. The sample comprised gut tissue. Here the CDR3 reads CASSLGQGAETQYF. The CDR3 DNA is TGCGCCAGCAGCTTGGGACAGGGGGCCGAGACCCAGTACTTC.